This passage covers 14 T cell receptor beta chains from one sample sequenced in a study of beta chain features in type 1 diabetes. Expressed TCRB transcripts were sequenced after all isolated RNA was converted to cDNA. TCRdb's table, derived via immunoSEQ multiplex PCR, lists solely in-frame clones and lacks some. The sample consists of just over 150,000 clones, 11% of them appearing once. Input material: central memory CD4+ T cells from blood. These receptors were taken from a man in his late teens or twenties in good health.

This clone was seen repeatedly, ten times or more. The rearrangement uses TRBV9 and TRBJ2-7; TRBD2 agrees at 9 bases. Germline values: CDR1 SGDLS, CDR2 YYNGEE. V shed 5 bases, J shed 3 bases, and the junction held 6 bases outside the gene matches. This CDR3 has 14 amino acids. DNA for the CDR3: TGTGCCAGCAGTGAAGGACTAGCGAGCTACGAGCAGTACTTC. Protein sequence: CASSEGLASYEQYF.

This clone was counted a few times. The genes are TRBV28 and TRBJ1-1; D may be TRBD1 (6 bases). The V and J ends lost 7 bases and 6 bases respectively, with 12 bases between them. In germline, CDR1 is MDHEN, CDR2 SYDVKM. The CDR3 runs 12 residues. CDR3 DNA: TGTGCCAGCACTTTGCAGGGGTCTGAAGCTTTCTTT. This gives the protein CASTLQGSEAFF.

This clone was recorded at least ten times. V gene TRBV6-5 combines with J gene TRBJ1-5; tentatively, D is TRBD1 (5 bases). The CDR3 loop spans 13 amino acids. Germline-derived CDR1 and CDR2 are MNHEY and SVGAGI. V was clipped by 6 bases and J by 3 bases, with 9 bases between them. CDR3 nucleotides: TGTGCCAGCAGACGGGGGGACAATCAGCCCCAGCATTTT. It codes for CASRRGDNQPQHF.

This clone showed up just once. The genes are TRBV7-6 and TRBJ1-5; 8 nucleotides line up with TRBD1. V shed 5 bases, J shed 2 bases, and the junction held 5 bases outside the gene matches. Germline V gene data show CDR1 as SGHVS and CDR2 as FNYEAQ. The CDR3 has 15 residues. CDR3 sequence (DNA): TGTGCCAGCAGCCCCGGGACAGGTCGCAATCAGCCCCAGCATTTT. This translates into CASSPGTGRNQPQHF. Variable domain in full (rest from reference TRBV7-6 and TRBJ1-5): GAGVSQSPRYKVTKRGQDVALRCDPISGHVSLYWYRQALGQGPEFLTYFNYEAQQDKSGLPNDRFSAERPEGSISTLTIQRTEQRDSAMYRCASSPGTGRNQPQHFGDGTRLSIL.

V is TRBV20-1 and J is TRBJ2-1, with unresolved D. Germline V gene sequence: CDR1 DFQATT, CDR2 SNEGSKA (reference sequence). This CDR3 comprises 10 residues. V was trimmed by 7 bases and J by 4 bases, leaving 5 bases between them. The CDR3 DNA reads TGCAGTGTGACTTACAATGAGCAGTTCTTC. Translated: CSVTYNEQFF.

This sequence joins TRBV7-9 and TRBJ2-3; 15 bases fit TRBD2. The CDR3 is 17 amino acids. Germline-derived CDR1 and CDR2 are SEHNR and FQNEAQ (reference sequence). Trimming at V came to 9 bases and at J to 3 bases, leaving 10 bases not matched to a gene. The CDR3 DNA sequence: TGTGCCAGTCTCGGGACTAGCGGGGGGCCGAGTACAGATACGCAGTATTTT. Translation: CASLGTSGGPSTDTQYF.

This chain's CDR3 is CASSLSRGGSGNTGELFF. The DNA of the CDR3 is TGTGCCAGCAGCTTGTCCCGGGGGGGATCTGGGAACACCGGGGAGCTGTTTTTT. This chain links TRBV7-6 with TRBJ2-2; 8 bases fit TRBD2. CDR1 is SGHVS, CDR2 FNYEAQ, per germline. The CDR3 runs to 18 residues. Losses at the gene ends were 3 bases for V and 1 base for J; bases not matched to a gene: 10.

The chain joins TRBV5-1 to TRBJ2-5; the D gene is possibly TRBD1 (5 bases). The V gene lost 0 bases and the J gene lost 4 bases, with 10 bases spanning the gap. The CDR3 consists of 14 residues. Per the germline V gene, CDR1 is SGHRS and CDR2 is YFSETQ. This CDR3 is CASSLAPQGETQYF. For the CDR3, the DNA is TGCGCCAGCAGCTTGGCCCCGCAGGGAGAGACCCAGTACTTC.

This clone was found a few times. The V call is TRBV5-6, the J call TRBJ2-3; D uncertain. Germline V gives CDR1 SGHDT, CDR2 YYEEEE. Trimming stripped 0 bases from V and 4 bases from J, with 3 bases between. The CDR3 runs 12 residues. This CDR3 reads CASSLDADTQYF. CDR3 nucleotides: TGTGCCAGCAGCTTGGACGCAGATACGCAGTATTTT.

This clone was detected many times. V gene TRBV29-1 combines with J gene TRBJ2-1, with TRBD2 as a possible D gene (5 bases). The CDR3 extends over 12 amino acids. Germline assignment: CDR1 SQVTM and CDR2 ANQGSEA. V lost 2 bases, J lost 12 bases, and 14 bases lay in between. The CDR3 region has the DNA TGCAGCGTTGAATCGGGGAGACCCGGGCAGTTCTTC. Translating gives CSVESGRPGQFF.

V is TRBV5-4 and J is TRBJ2-2; no clear D. Trimming removed 1 base at V and 5 bases at J, with 6 bases between. Germline V CDR1 and CDR2: SGHNT, YYREEE (reference sequence). The CDR3 covers 13 residues. In DNA, the CDR3 is TGTGCCAGCAGCTTGTGGCGGACCGGGGAGCTGTTTTTT. This sequence encodes CASSLWRTGELFF.

V usage is TRBV9 and J usage is TRBJ2-1; 11 positions agree with TRBD2. Germline V gene data show CDR1 as SGDLS and CDR2 as YYNGEE. This CDR3 comprises 15 residues. V gave up 0 bases and J gave up 6 bases; unmatched junction bases: 2. CDR3 sequence (DNA): TGTGCCAGCAGCGTAGGACTAGCGGGGCCCAATGAGCAGTTCTTC. Translating gives CASSVGLAGPNEQFF.

The chain carries TRBV28 and TRBJ1-1; perhaps TRBD1 as D (6 bases). CDR1 MDHEN and CDR2 SYDVKM come from the germline V gene. V was clipped by 3 bases and J by 7 bases, with 15 bases between them. The CDR3 extends over 14 amino acids. The CDR3 coding sequence is TGTGCCAGCAGTTTGGGGGGCAGGGGACATGAAGCTTTCTTT. The encoded protein is CASSLGGRGHEAFF.

The sample holds a few counts of this clone. The rearrangement links TRBV30 to TRBJ2-5; D may be TRBD1 (6 bases). The length of the CDR3 is 12 residues. CDR1 and CDR2 (germline): GTSNPN, SVGIG (reference sequence). V was cut by 5 bases and J by 4 bases, with 11 bases left in between. Here the CDR3 reads CAWSPRGETQYF. The CDR3 DNA follows: TGTGCCTGGTCCCCCAGGGGAGAGACCCAGTACTTC.